Below, 28 T cell receptor beta chains from the same sample are listed, as sequenced in a study of cytomegalovirus exposure and HLA in healthy donors. Data came from immunoSEQ multiplex PCR; TCRdb stores just in-frame clones and leaves some out. The repertoire holds 80,000 to 100,000 clones, with approximately 84% as singletons. Material: PBMCs. The receptor source for this set is a man aged 18 to 30 in good health and CMV-seropositive.

J is TRBJ2-1 and V is TRBV4-3, with D maybe TRBD1 (7 bases). The CDR3 spans 15 residues. Germline loops: CDR1 LGHNA, CDR2 YSLEER. The V gene lost 5 bases and the J gene lost 6 bases, with 17 bases spanning the gap. CDR3 sequence: CASSFRQGGANEQFF. The DNA for the CDR3 is TGCGCCAGCAGCTTCCGACAGGGAGGAGCCAATGAGCAGTTCTTC.

The CDR3 coding sequence is TGCGCCAGCAGCCAAGGGGACAGAGGTGAGCAGTTCTTC. Residues: CASSQGDRGEQFF. The rearrangement uses TRBV4-3 and TRBJ2-1; 7 bases line up with TRBD1. The J segment lost 9 bases and the V segment lost 1 base, leaving 3 bases of the junction unmatched. The CDR3 has 13 residues. CDR1 LGHNA and CDR2 YSLEER come from the germline V gene.

The rearrangement joins TRBV5-4 to TRBJ2-7; 8 bases are shared with TRBD1. V was clipped by 0 bases and J by 2 bases; unmatched bases: 7. Germline CDR1 is SGHNT and CDR2 is YYREEE (reference sequence). The CDR3 sequence is 16 residues long. CDR3 in DNA: TGTGCCAGCAGCTTGGCCGGGACAGGCGGAGCCTACGAGCAGTACTTC. Amino acid sequence: CASSLAGTGGAYEQYF.

V usage is TRBV4-1 and J usage is TRBJ2-5; 7 bases agree with TRBD1. The germline CDR1 and CDR2 sequences are MGHRA and YSYEKL. The junction had 11 bases not matched to a gene; V was cut back by 2 bases and J by 5 bases. CDR3 length: 16 residues. The CDR3 region has the DNA TGCGCCAGCAGCCAAATACCGACAGGGTCCTTGGAGACCCAGTACTTC. Protein product: CASSQIPTGSLETQYF.

The genes are TRBV27 and TRBJ1-1, with D unresolved. Germline CDR1 reads MNHEY; CDR2 reads SMNVEV (reference sequence). The ends were cut back, 5 bases at V and 3 bases at J, with 13 bases in the middle. The CDR3 length is 14 residues. CDR3 residues: CASSQRDGYTEAFF. CDR3 bases: TGTGCCAGCAGTCAACGGGATGGATACACTGAAGCTTTCTTT.

The sample holds one count of this clone. The rearrangement joins TRBV28 to TRBJ2-7, with D hard to call. With 7 bases removed from V and 1 base from J, the gap between germline ends came to 8 bases. Germline CDR1 MDHEN, CDR2 SYDVKM. The CDR3 extends over 12 amino acids. The CDR3 DNA reads TGTGCCAGCAACCGAGATTCCTACGAGCAGTACTTC. This encodes CASNRDSYEQYF. Full variable domain (rest looked up from reference TRBV28 and TRBJ2-7): DVKVTQSSRYLVKRTGEKVFLECVQDMDHENMFWYRQDPGLGLRLIYFSYDVKMKEKGDIPEGYSVSREKKERFSLILESASTNQTSMYLCASNRDSYEQYFGPGTRLTVT.

The rearrangement links TRBV5-1 to TRBJ2-3, with TRBD1 matching 7 bases. The CDR3 extends over 15 amino acids. The germline V gene encodes CDR1 SGHRS and CDR2 YFSETQ. The V and J ends lost 2 bases and 6 bases, in that order; junction bases with no gene match: 9. The CDR3, as DNA: TGCGCCAGCAGCTTACCACAGGGGACGGAGGATACGCAGTATTTT. It specifies CASSLPQGTEDTQYF.

V is TRBV4-1 and J is TRBJ2-7, with D hard to call. The CDR3 has 13 residues. V was cut by 0 bases and J by 6 bases, with 9 bases left in between. Germline V gene data show CDR1 as MGHRA and CDR2 as YSYEKL. The CDR3: CASSQDLRLEQYF. The CDR3, as DNA: TGCGCCAGCAGCCAAGATTTGCGTCTCGAGCAGTACTTC.

The chain joins TRBV4-3 to TRBJ2-7; 9 bases agree with TRBD2. CDR1 and CDR2 (germline): LGHNA, YSLEER. CDR3 length equals 17 residues. J lost 2 bases, V lost 3 bases, and 11 bases had no gene match. CDR3 in amino acids: CASSHHHSSSGAYEQYF. CDR3 nucleotides: TGCGCCAGCAGCCACCACCACTCCTCTAGCGGGGCCTACGAGCAGTACTTC.

The J gene is TRBJ2-4, the V gene TRBV9, with 7 positions matching TRBD2. Germline V gene sequence: CDR1 SGDLS, CDR2 YYNGEE. The CDR3 spans 16 residues. V shed 0 bases and J 5 bases; nucleotides not matched to a gene: 8. The CDR3 DNA reads TGTGCCAGCAGCGTAGCAACCGGGGGGTTCCAAAACATTCAGTACTTC. Protein: CASSVATGGFQNIQYF. Based on the CDR3 plus reference TRBV9 and TRBJ2-4, the full variable domain is DSGVTQTPKHLITATGQRVTLRCSPRSGDLSVYWYQQSLDQGLQFLIQYYNGEERAKGNILERFSAQQFPDLHSELNLSSLELGDSALYFCASSVATGGFQNIQYFGAGTRLSVL.

V and J are TRBV28 and TRBJ1-1; D call uncertain. The germline V and J ends were trimmed by 1 base and 1 base, with 10 bases remaining between them. This CDR3 has 15 residues. The germline V gene has CDR1 MDHEN and CDR2 SYDVKM. The CDR3 protein is CASSLYRGKNTEAFF. The CDR3 DNA is TGTGCCAGCAGTTTATATCGGGGAAAGAACACTGAAGCTTTCTTT.

This clone has a handful of counts. This chain connects TRBV6-1 to TRBJ1-5; 8 nucleotides agree with TRBD1. The germline V gene has CDR1 MNHNS and CDR2 SASEGT. Trimming took 8 bases from V and 6 from J; bases not matched to a gene: 6. CDR3 length equals 13 residues. CDR3 region: CASRQGAIQPQHF. The CDR3 region has the DNA TGTGCCAGCCGGCAGGGGGCGATTCAGCCCCAGCATTTT.

The chain uses TRBV5-6 and TRBJ2-1; 10 nucleotides line up with TRBD1. Germline CDR1 is SGHDT and CDR2 is YYEEEE. V lost 3 bases to trimming and J lost 8 bases; unmatched junction nucleotides: 8. The CDR3 runs 15 residues. DNA of the CDR3: TGTGCCAGCAGCTATCCGGGACAGGGGCGCGATGAGCAGTTCTTC. Its protein is CASSYPGQGRDEQFF.

The V and J genes are TRBV7-3 and TRBJ1-1; D ambiguous. V lost 9 bases, J lost 0 bases, and 17 bases lay in between. Germline loops: CDR1 SGHTA, CDR2 FQGTGA. The CDR3 runs to 15 residues. The CDR3 sequence: CASRPGEGLNTEAFF. For the CDR3, the DNA is TGTGCCAGTCGACCTGGGGAGGGATTGAACACTGAAGCTTTCTTT.

CDR3 sequence reads: CASSSIGGQEDSYNEQFF. CDR3 in DNA: TGTGCCAGCAGCTCAATAGGGGGACAGGAAGACTCCTACAATGAGCAGTTCTTC. The chain recombines TRBV7-9 with TRBJ2-1; 8 bases fit TRBD1. The junction had 11 bases not matched to a gene; V was cut back by 4 bases and J by 0 bases. This CDR3 has 18 amino acids. CDR1 is SEHNR, CDR2 FQNEAQ, per germline (reference sequence). Full variable domain (missing parts from reference TRBV7-9 and TRBJ2-1): DTGVSQNPRHKITKRGQNVTFRCDPISEHNRLYWYRQTLGQGPEFLTYFQNEAQLEKSRLLSDRFSAERPKGSFSTLEIQRTEQGDSAMYLCASSSIGGQEDSYNEQFFGPGTRLTVL.

A few counts support this clone. The chain carries TRBV14 and TRBJ1-2, with D possibly matching TRBD1 (6 bases). Deletions cut 5 bases from V and 8 bases from J, with 12 bases between. Germline V gene lookup returns CDR1 SGHDN and CDR2 FVKESK. The length of the CDR3 is 12 residues. CDR3 sequence (DNA): TGTGCCAGCAGCGGCCCAGGGGTAGGCTACACCTTC. Amino acids: CASSGPGVGYTF.

The chain uses TRBV5-1 and TRBJ2-5, with TRBD1 identical over 7 bases. Germline CDR1 SGHRS, CDR2 YFSETQ. With 0 bases clipped from V and 2 bases from J, the junction kept 13 bases outside the gene matches. The CDR3 runs 18 residues. The CDR3 reads CASSLGRGQVFFQETQYF. The CDR3 nucleotides are TGCGCCAGCAGCTTGGGTCGTGGACAGGTATTTTTTCAAGAGACCCAGTACTTC.

CDR3 protein: CASRDSLYYEQYF. The CDR3 DNA sequence: TGTGCCAGCAGGGACAGCCTATACTACGAGCAGTACTTC. The rearrangement uses TRBV25-1 and TRBJ2-7; maybe TRBD1 (6 bases). V dropped 6 bases and J dropped 3 bases, with 12 bases sitting between them. Germline assignment: CDR1 MGHDK and CDR2 SYGVNS. CDR3 length: 13 amino acids.

This sequence joins TRBV19 and TRBJ1-3; D might be TRBD1 (6 bases). Deletions cut 0 bases from V and 0 bases from J, with 9 bases between. The CDR3 consists of 16 residues. The germline gives CDR1 LNHDA, CDR2 SQIVND (reference sequence). CDR3 region: CASSIEGTNSGNTIYF. In DNA form, the CDR3 reads TGTGCCAGTAGTATAGAAGGGACAAACTCTGGAAACACCATATATTTT.

The rearrangement joins TRBV6-6 to TRBJ1-2; 7 bases map to TRBD1. The V and J ends lost 6 bases and 3 bases, in that order; junction bases with no gene match: 7. This CDR3 comprises 14 residues. Germline V gives CDR1 MNHNY, CDR2 SVGAGI (reference sequence). CDR3 amino acids: CASSGTDHHYGYTF. CDR3 coding DNA: TGTGCCAGCAGCGGGACAGATCACCACTATGGCTACACCTTC.

This chain uses TRBV10-3 with TRBJ2-7; no reliable D call. The germline V and J ends were trimmed by 4 bases and 2 bases, with 15 bases remaining between them. The CDR3 is 15 amino acids. Germline V gene sequence: CDR1 ENHRY, CDR2 SYGVKD. The CDR3 reads CAISGSESLTYEQYF. The CDR3 DNA reads TGTGCCATCAGTGGGTCGGAGAGTCTCACCTACGAGCAGTACTTC.

The J gene is TRBJ1-4, the V gene TRBV25-1; D is perhaps TRBD1 (6 bases). V gave up 6 bases and J gave up 0 bases, with 20 bases separating them. The germline V gene has CDR1 MGHDK and CDR2 SYGVNS. The CDR3 runs to 18 residues. CDR3 loop: CASRTKGVPQTTNEKLFF. As DNA, the CDR3 is TGTGCCAGCAGAACTAAGGGGGTCCCACAAACAACTAATGAAAAACTGTTTTTT. Variable domain in full (rest from reference TRBV25-1 and TRBJ1-4): EADIYQTPRYLVIGTGKKITLECSQTMGHDKMYWYQQDPGMELHLIHYSYGVNSTEKGDLSSESTVSRIRTEHFPLTLESARPSHTSQYLCASRTKGVPQTTNEKLFFGSGTQLSVL.

This rearrangement joins TRBV12-5 to TRBJ1-3; 9 bases are shared with TRBD1. Germline V gives CDR1 LGHNT, CDR2 FRNRAP. The CDR3 is 19 residues long. Germline trimming cut 3 bases from V and 0 bases from J; bases unmatched to any gene: 12. CDR3 sequence reads: CASGFTGQGRARSGNTIYF. The CDR3 nucleotides are TGTGCTAGTGGTTTCACGGGACAGGGTCGAGCTCGCTCTGGAAACACCATATATTTT.

The chain recombines TRBV9 with TRBJ2-5; 7 bases map to TRBD2. The CDR3 has 15 residues. Losses at the gene ends were 4 bases for V and 2 bases for J; bases not matched to a gene: 8. Germline assignment: CDR1 SGDLS and CDR2 YYNGEE. The CDR3 protein is CASSPRGVEQETQYF. In DNA form, the CDR3 reads TGTGCCAGCAGCCCCCGGGGGGTGGAACAAGAGACCCAGTACTTC.

Here the CDR3 reads CASSPLLEVGSYNEQFF. In nucleotides, the CDR3 is TGTGCCAGCTCACCTCTACTAGAGGTCGGCTCCTACAATGAGCAGTTCTTC. V and J are TRBV18 and TRBJ2-1; maybe TRBD2 (5 bases). The CDR3 is 17 amino acids. Between the trimmed V and J ends, which lost 3 bases and 0 bases, there was a span of 15 bases. Germline V gene data show CDR1 as KGHSH and CDR2 as LQKENI.

Here the CDR3 DNA reads TGTGCCAGCAGCTTAAACGGGAGGAACACTGAAGCTTTCTTT. It specifies CASSLNGRNTEAFF. The rearrangement links TRBV7-2 to TRBJ1-1; D gene ambiguous. The CDR3 is made up of 14 amino acids. V was cut by 2 bases and J by 1 base, with 8 bases left in between. The V gene's germline CDR1 is SGHTA and CDR2 FQGNSA.

This clone is a singleton in its sample. The rearrangement uses TRBV5-6 and TRBJ2-3; 10 nucleotides align to TRBD2. Per the germline V gene, CDR1 is SGHDT and CDR2 is YYEEEE. V dropped 4 bases and J dropped 6; count of bases not matched to a gene: 11. This CDR3 has 16 amino acids. In DNA, the CDR3 is TGTGCCAGCAGCGGCGGGCTAGCGGGGGCGCTGGATACGCAGTATTTT. It codes for CASSGGLAGALDTQYF. Filled out from reference TRBV5-6 and TRBJ2-3, the complete variable domain reads DAGVTQSPTHLIKTRGQQVTLRCSPKSGHDTVSWYQQALGQGPQFIFQYYEEEERQRGNFPDRFSGHQFPNYSSELNVNALLLGDSALYLCASSGGLAGALDTQYFGPGTRLTVL.

The chain carries TRBV10-1 and TRBJ2-7; possible D gene TRBD2, 7 bases. V lost 7 bases and J 7 bases, leaving 17 bases between the germline ends. CDR3 size: 13 residues. CDR1 and CDR2 (germline): WNHNN, SYGVQD (reference sequence). CDR3 coding DNA: TGCGCCAGCAAATTTAGGGGGGAGGGGGAGCAGTACTTC. Its protein product is CASKFRGEGEQYF.